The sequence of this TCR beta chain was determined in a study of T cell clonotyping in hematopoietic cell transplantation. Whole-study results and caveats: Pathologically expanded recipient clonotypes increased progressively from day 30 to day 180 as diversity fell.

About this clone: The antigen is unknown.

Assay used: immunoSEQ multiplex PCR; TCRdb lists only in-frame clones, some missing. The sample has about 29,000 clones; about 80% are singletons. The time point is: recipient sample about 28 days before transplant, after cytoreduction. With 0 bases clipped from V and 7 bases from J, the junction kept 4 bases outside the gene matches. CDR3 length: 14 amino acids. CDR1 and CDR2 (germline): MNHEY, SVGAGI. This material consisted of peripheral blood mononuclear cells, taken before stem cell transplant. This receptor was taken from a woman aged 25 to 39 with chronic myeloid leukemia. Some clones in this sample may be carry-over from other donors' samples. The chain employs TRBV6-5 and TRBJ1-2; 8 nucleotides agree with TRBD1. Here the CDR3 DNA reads TGTGCCAGCAGTTACTCGACACAGGGGGGTGGCTACACCTTC. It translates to CASSYSTQGGGYTF.